The 32 T cell receptor beta chains below come from one sample, sequenced in a study of cytomegalovirus exposure and HLA in healthy donors. The PCR contained 60 Vbeta and 13 Jbeta primers. Sequencing used immunoSEQ multiplex PCR; TCRdb keeps in-frame clones, though not all of them. This sample has around 160,000 clones; more than 60% occur once, and the top ten carry over 4.5%. Sequenced material: PBMCs. All receptors derive from a male donor in good health and CMV-seronegative.

The gene calls are TRBV9 and TRBJ1-2; a weak D match, TRBD1 (6 bases). The germline V gene has CDR1 SGDLS and CDR2 YYNGEE. With 2 bases removed from V and 2 bases from J, the gap between germline ends came to 10 bases. This CDR3 comprises 14 residues. CDR3 coding DNA: TGTGCCAGCAGCGTGCAGGGGTGGAACTATGGCTACACCTTC. Its translation is CASSVQGWNYGYTF.

This rearrangement joins TRBV6-6 to TRBJ1-1; 8 nucleotides match TRBD1. CDR3 length equals 15 residues. V was pared by 3 bases and J by 6 bases, with 9 bases of the junction left unmatched. Germline loops: CDR1 MNHNY, CDR2 SVGAGI (reference sequence). In nucleotides, the CDR3 is TGTGCCAGCAGTTATGGACAGGGCGTATGGTCTGAAGCTTTCTTT. This sequence encodes CASSYGQGVWSEAFF.

The table lists this clone with a count of one. The V call is TRBV28, the J call TRBJ2-3; 8 positions agree with TRBD2. The CDR3 contains 15 residues. Germline V lookup: CDR1 MDHEN, CDR2 SYDVKM. V lost 6 bases, J lost 2 bases, and 7 bases stayed unmatched. CDR3 amino acids: CASRAGGGYTDTQYF. The CDR3 DNA sequence: TGTGCCAGCAGGGCCGGGGGGGGTTACACAGATACGCAGTATTTT.

This clone was seen a single time. The rearrangement joins TRBV10-3 to TRBJ1-1; 8 bases fit TRBD1. There are 15 residues in the CDR3. The germline V gene encodes CDR1 ENHRY and CDR2 SYGVKD. After removal of 2 bases from V and 8 bases from J, the junction contained 10 bases not matched to a gene. The CDR3 here is CAISETPGQGLEAFF. In nucleotides, the CDR3 is TGTGCCATCAGTGAGACACCCGGACAGGGCCTCGAAGCTTTCTTT.

The genes are TRBV7-9 and TRBJ1-1, with 7 bases that match TRBD1. CDR1 and CDR2 (germline): SEHNR, FQNEAQ (reference sequence). The CDR3 totals 16 residues. Trimming cost V 5 bases and J 1 base; bases outside gene matches: 10. The CDR3 bases are TGTGCCAGCAGCCCCCCGACGAGGACAGGGAACACTGAAGCTTTCTTT. Translation: CASSPPTRTGNTEAFF.

The chain employs TRBV15 and TRBJ2-7; 7 bases align to TRBD1. Trimming at V came to 4 bases and at J to 9 bases, leaving 15 bases not matched to a gene. CDR1 LNHNV and CDR2 YYDKDF come from the germline V gene (reference sequence). The CDR3 has 15 amino acids. As DNA, the CDR3 is TGTGCCACCAGCACCCACCAGACAGGGAAAAACTGGCAGTACTTC. Encoded protein: CATSTHQTGKNWQYF.

The rearrangement joins TRBV6-1 to TRBJ1-1; maybe TRBD1 (5 bases). The V and J ends lost 5 bases and 1 base respectively, with 11 bases between them. Germline V lookup: CDR1 MNHNS, CDR2 SASEGT. CDR3 length equals 14 residues. CDR3 sequence: CASSRRDWNTEAFF. CDR3 sequence (DNA): TGTGCCAGCAGTAGGCGGGACTGGAACACTGAAGCTTTCTTT.

This clone was counted a few times. This CDR3 reads CASSYRGEDTQYF. The CDR3 coding sequence is TGTGCCAGCAGCTACCGGGGAGAGGACACGCAGTATTTT. The chain is built from TRBV6-5 and TRBJ2-3, with D possibly TRBD2 on 5 matching bases. The germline gives CDR1 MNHEY, CDR2 SVGAGI. V dropped 6 bases and J dropped 9 bases, with 16 bases sitting between them. The CDR3 runs 13 residues.

CDR3 sequence: CAGQQDSSYNSPLHF. The CDR3 DNA sequence: TGTGCCGGCCAGCAGGACAGCTCCTATAATTCACCCCTCCACTTT. The chain uses TRBV2 and TRBJ1-6, with a possible D match to TRBD1 (6 bases). This CDR3 is 15 amino acids long. CDR1 is SNHLY, CDR2 FYNNEI, per germline. V was pared by 11 bases and J by 0 bases, with 14 bases between. Filled out from reference TRBV2 and TRBJ1-6, the complete variable domain reads EPEVTQTPSHQVTQMGQEVILRCVPISNHLYFYWYRQILGQKVEFLVSFYNNEISEKSEIFDDQFSVERPDGSNFTLKIRSTKLEDSAMYFCAGQQDSSYNSPLHFGNGTRLTVT.

The rearrangement links TRBV7-2 to TRBJ1-2, with D tentatively TRBD1 (5 bases). CDR3 size: 15 residues. The V gene lost 1 base and the J gene lost 8 bases, with 17 bases spanning the gap. The germline V gene encodes CDR1 SGHTA and CDR2 FQGNSA. The CDR3 is CASSLDAGSSRGYTF. The DNA of the CDR3 is TGTGCCAGCAGCTTAGATGCAGGGTCCAGTCGCGGCTACACCTTC.

This clone has only a few counts. V and J are TRBV6-5 and TRBJ1-1, with 7 bases identical to TRBD1. Germline V gene lookup returns CDR1 MNHEY and CDR2 SVGAGI. V was pared by 7 bases and J by 5 bases, with 10 bases of the junction left unmatched. CDR3 length equals 14 residues. As DNA, the CDR3 is TGTGCCAGCACCGTCGACAGGGCGGGAACTGAAGCTTTCTTT. Translation gives CASTVDRAGTEAFF.

V usage is TRBV7-3 and J usage is TRBJ2-5, with 8 bases lining up with TRBD1. J lost 9 bases, V lost 4 bases, and 4 bases had no gene match. From germline, CDR1 is SGHTA and CDR2 FQGTGA. The CDR3 has 12 amino acids. The CDR3 loop reads CASSSGQGPQYF. CDR3 nucleotide sequence: TGTGCCAGCAGCTCAGGACAGGGCCCCCAGTACTTC.

This clone was seen a few times. The chain couples TRBV6-5 to TRBJ1-3, with 9 nucleotides matching TRBD1. The CDR3 contains 13 residues. V lost 6 bases, J lost 8 bases, and 5 bases stayed unmatched. Germline V gene data show CDR1 as MNHEY and CDR2 as SVGAGI. In nucleotides, the CDR3 is TGTGCCAGCAGCTTGGGACAGGGTTACACCATATATTTT. Encoded protein: CASSLGQGYTIYF.

This clone has a handful of counts. The V and J genes are TRBV2 and TRBJ1-1; D ambiguous. The V gene lost 4 bases and the J gene lost 3 bases, with 9 bases spanning the gap. CDR1 is SNHLY and CDR2 is FYNNEI in the germline V gene. The CDR3 has 13 amino acids. The CDR3 bases are TGTGCCAGCAGTGGGAACAGATACACTGAAGCTTTCTTT. This encodes CASSGNRYTEAFF.

V is TRBV28 and J is TRBJ2-2; D is ambiguous. V was shortened by 2 bases and J by 3 bases, with 13 bases between the two germline ends. The CDR3 loop spans 16 amino acids. The germline V gene has CDR1 MDHEN and CDR2 SYDVKM. CDR3 coding DNA: TGTGCCAGCAGTTTAGGGCCTGCTGGTTACACCGGGGAGCTGTTTTTT. It specifies CASSLGPAGYTGELFF. Supplemented by reference TRBV28 and TRBJ2-2, the full variable domain reads DVKVTQSSRYLVKRTGEKVFLECVQDMDHENMFWYRQDPGLGLRLIYFSYDVKMKEKGDIPEGYSVSREKKERFSLILESASTNQTSMYLCASSLGPAGYTGELFFGEGSRLTVL.

The rearrangement joins TRBV7-9 to TRBJ2-3; 8 nucleotides align to TRBD2. CDR3 length: 17 amino acids. V dropped 4 bases and J dropped 0; count of bases not matched to a gene: 9. Germline lookup yields CDR1 SEHNR and CDR2 FQNEAQ (reference sequence). The CDR3 loop reads CASSSGVSGESTDTQYF. For the CDR3, the DNA is TGTGCCAGCAGCTCAGGAGTTAGCGGGGAGAGCACAGATACGCAGTATTTT.

CDR3 coding DNA: TGTGCCAGCATAGCAACGAACACTGAAGCTTTCTTT. Translating it yields CASIATNTEAFF. The chain employs TRBV2 and TRBJ1-1, with D unresolved. The germline gives CDR1 SNHLY, CDR2 FYNNEI. V lost 7 bases and J lost 1, with 7 bases in between. This CDR3 spans 12 amino acids.

In its sample, this clone was seen a few times. J is TRBJ2-1 and V is TRBV19; 7 nucleotides agree with TRBD1. The CDR3 length is 11 residues. Germline trimming cut 4 bases from V and 13 bases from J; bases unmatched to any gene: 4. Germline V gene data show CDR1 as LNHDA and CDR2 as SQIVND (reference sequence). This CDR3 is CASSRWDSQFF. The DNA for the CDR3 is TGTGCCAGTAGTAGGTGGGACAGTCAGTTCTTC.

The genes are TRBV15 and TRBJ2-7, with D perhaps matching TRBD1 (6 bases). Germline V gene sequence: CDR1 LNHNV, CDR2 YYDKDF (reference sequence). CDR3 length: 13 residues. V lost 3 bases to trimming and J lost 3 bases, with 9 bases between them. The chain's CDR3 is CATSRVDSYEQYF. In DNA form, the CDR3 reads TGTGCCACCAGCAGGGTGGACAGCTACGAGCAGTACTTC.

The chain recombines TRBV27 with TRBJ2-1, with a tentative D call TRBD1 (6 bases). The germline V and J ends were trimmed by 6 bases and 2 bases, with 17 bases remaining between them. Germline V gene sequence: CDR1 MNHEY, CDR2 SMNVEV (reference sequence). There are 16 residues in the CDR3. The CDR3 bases are TGTGCCAGCAGACCACAGGGATTCCGCCCCTACAATGAGCAGTTCTTC. Its protein product is CASRPQGFRPYNEQFF.

The chain combines TRBV18 with TRBJ2-7; 8 bases align to TRBD1. J was trimmed by 0 bases and V by 3 bases; bases with no gene match: 7. Per germline, CDR1 KGHSH and CDR2 LQKENI. The CDR3 extends over 16 amino acids. The CDR3 protein is CASSPRDRLSSYEQYF. For the CDR3, the DNA is TGTGCCAGCTCACCCCGGGACAGGTTGAGCTCCTACGAGCAGTACTTC. The full variable domain, completed using reference TRBV18 and TRBJ2-7, is NAGVMQNPRHLVRRRGQEARLRCSPMKGHSHVYWYRQLPEEGLKFMVYLQKENIIDESGMPKERFSAEFPKEGPSILRIQQVVRGDSAAYFCASSPRDRLSSYEQYFGPGTRLTVT.

The chain joins TRBV6-5 to TRBJ2-4, with 8 bases matching TRBD1. The CDR3 extends over 15 amino acids. The germline V gene has CDR1 MNHEY and CDR2 SVGAGI. Trimming at V came to 6 bases and at J to 0 bases, leaving 4 bases not matched to a gene. The CDR3 is CASSQGAIAKNIQYF. In DNA, the CDR3 is TGTGCCAGCAGCCAGGGGGCCATAGCCAAAAACATTCAGTACTTC.

The chain uses TRBV7-6 and TRBJ2-7, with D perhaps TRBD2 (6 bases). From germline, CDR1 is SGHVS and CDR2 FNYEAQ. V lost 3 bases and J lost 4, with 16 bases in between. The CDR3 totals 15 residues. CDR3 nucleotide sequence: TGTGCCAGCAGCTTCCGACTAGGGAGTGTGTACGAGCAGTACTTC. It encodes CASSFRLGSVYEQYF.

Here the CDR3 DNA reads TGTGCCAGCAATCTCGGGACACCGAATCAGCCCCAGCATTTT. Its translation: CASNLGTPNQPQHF. This chain joins TRBV6-1 and TRBJ1-5; D is perhaps TRBD1 (6 bases). The CDR3 is 14 residues long. V lost 7 bases and J 4 bases, leaving 14 bases between the germline ends. The germline CDR1 and CDR2 sequences are MNHNS and SASEGT.

The gene calls are TRBV29-1 and TRBJ2-7, with D maybe TRBD2 (5 bases). Trimming pared 4 bases from V and 6 bases from J, leaving 10 bases between. The V gene's germline CDR1 is SQVTM and CDR2 ANQGSEA. The CDR3 totals 11 residues. Written as DNA, the CDR3 is TGCAGCGTTGGATCAGGAGGCGAGCAGTACTTC. Translated, it gives CSVGSGGEQYF.

The chain is built from TRBV7-2 and TRBJ2-3, with D maybe TRBD2 (5 bases). This CDR3 spans 12 amino acids. CDR1 is SGHTA, CDR2 FQGNSA, per germline. Trimming removed 4 bases at V and 6 bases at J, with 8 bases between. Here the CDR3 reads CASSSDSDTQYF. The CDR3 DNA is TGTGCCAGCAGCTCGGACTCCGATACGCAGTATTTT.

This clone occurred a few times. The J gene is TRBJ1-1, the V gene TRBV5-1; unclear D gene. This CDR3 comprises 15 residues. CDR1 and CDR2 from the germline V gene are SGHRS and YFSETQ. Trimming stripped 0 bases from V and 5 bases from J, with 14 bases between. CDR3 coding DNA: TGCGCCAGCAGCTTGGTCGGAGGGCCGGAAACTGAAGCTTTCTTT. This sequence encodes CASSLVGGPETEAFF.

The chain combines TRBV7-8 with TRBJ2-1; 9 bases map to TRBD2. This CDR3 is 15 amino acids long. V was clipped by 2 bases and J by 9 bases; unmatched bases: 8. From germline, CDR1 is SGHVS and CDR2 FQNEAQ. CDR3 sequence: CASSLIAGAMREQFF. The CDR3 DNA reads as TGTGCCAGCAGCTTAATAGCGGGAGCCATGCGTGAGCAGTTCTTC.

The V call is TRBV9, the J call TRBJ2-5; 8 positions match TRBD1. V gave up 3 bases and J gave up 5 bases; unmatched junction bases: 12. Germline lookup yields CDR1 SGDLS and CDR2 YYNGEE. This CDR3 contains 16 residues. The CDR3 sequence: CASSGYMGQAGETQYF. In DNA form, the CDR3 reads TGTGCCAGCAGCGGCTACATGGGACAGGCCGGGGAGACCCAGTACTTC.

The genes are TRBV11-3 and TRBJ1-1; the D is unclear. CDR3 length: 13 amino acids. V lost 5 bases, J lost 4 bases, and 11 bases lay in between. Germline CDR1 and CDR2: SGHNT and YENEEA. This CDR3 is CASSPTESTEAFF. The CDR3 nucleotides are TGTGCCAGCAGCCCTACGGAGAGCACTGAAGCTTTCTTT.

V usage is TRBV7-7 and J usage is TRBJ2-5; 8 bases are shared with TRBD2. The CDR3 has 15 amino acids. From germline, CDR1 is SSHAT and CDR2 FNYEAQ (reference sequence). V shed 3 bases, J shed 4 bases, and the junction held 7 bases outside the gene matches. CDR3 residues: CASSFQPSGRETQYF. CDR3 in DNA: TGTGCCAGCAGCTTTCAGCCTAGCGGGCGAGAGACCCAGTACTTC.

This rearrangement joins TRBV6-5 to TRBJ2-5; TRBD2 is a possible D gene (6 bases). With 0 bases removed from V and 4 bases from J, the gap between germline ends came to 12 bases. This CDR3 is built from 15 residues. Per the germline V gene, CDR1 is MNHEY and CDR2 is SVGAGI. CDR3 region: CASSYSRRVRETQYF. The CDR3 coding sequence is TGTGCCAGCAGTTACTCGAGGAGGGTTCGAGAGACCCAGTACTTC.